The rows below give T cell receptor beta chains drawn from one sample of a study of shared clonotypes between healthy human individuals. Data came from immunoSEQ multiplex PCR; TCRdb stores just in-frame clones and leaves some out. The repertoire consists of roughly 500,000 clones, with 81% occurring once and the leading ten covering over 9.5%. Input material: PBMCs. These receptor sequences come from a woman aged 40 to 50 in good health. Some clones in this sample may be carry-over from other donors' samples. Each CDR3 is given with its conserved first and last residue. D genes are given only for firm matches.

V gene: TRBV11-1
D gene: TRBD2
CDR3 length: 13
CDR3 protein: CASSLPLAGEQYF

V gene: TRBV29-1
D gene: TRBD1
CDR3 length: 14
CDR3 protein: CSVASGTGYEKLFF

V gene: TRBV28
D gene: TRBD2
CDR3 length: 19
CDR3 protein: CASSSYLLAGAVSAYEQYF

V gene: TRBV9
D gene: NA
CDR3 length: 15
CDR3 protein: CASSVVQGTNQPQHF

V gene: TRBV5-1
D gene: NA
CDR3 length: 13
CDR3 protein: CASSLDGRQRQFF

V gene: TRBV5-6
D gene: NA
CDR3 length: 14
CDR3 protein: CASSQRTTYNEQFF

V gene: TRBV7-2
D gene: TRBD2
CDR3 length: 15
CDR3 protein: CASSLARTSGDTQYF

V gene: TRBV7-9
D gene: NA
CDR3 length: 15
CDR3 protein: CASSLGGPGNQPQHF

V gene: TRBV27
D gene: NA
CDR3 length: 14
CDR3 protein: CASNIEDSPETQYF

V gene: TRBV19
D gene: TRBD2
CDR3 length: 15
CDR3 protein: CASRAAGGSTDTQYF

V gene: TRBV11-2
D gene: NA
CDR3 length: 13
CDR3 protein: CASSLGTNEKLFF

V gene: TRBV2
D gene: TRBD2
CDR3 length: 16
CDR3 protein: CASSVREAAVGGELFF

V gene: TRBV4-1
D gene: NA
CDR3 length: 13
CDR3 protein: CASSRAPGESAFF

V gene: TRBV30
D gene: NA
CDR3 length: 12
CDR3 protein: CAWSALVDTIYF

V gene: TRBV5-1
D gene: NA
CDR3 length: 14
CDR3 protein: CASRWGEMKDTIYF

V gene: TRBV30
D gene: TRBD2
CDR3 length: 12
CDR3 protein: CAWSKWEGTQYF

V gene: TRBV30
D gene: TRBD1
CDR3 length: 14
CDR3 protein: CAWSVGAGGAPQHF

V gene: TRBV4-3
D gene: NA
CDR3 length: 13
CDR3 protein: CASSQDWAAEQFF

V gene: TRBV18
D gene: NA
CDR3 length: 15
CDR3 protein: CASSPPSTVGGTQYF

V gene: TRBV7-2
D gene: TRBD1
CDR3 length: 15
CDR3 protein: CASSSHRGAGETQYF

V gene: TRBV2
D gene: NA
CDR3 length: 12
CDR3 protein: CASSARGNGYTF

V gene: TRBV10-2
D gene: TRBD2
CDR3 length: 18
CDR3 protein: CASRILAGGLPGADTQYF

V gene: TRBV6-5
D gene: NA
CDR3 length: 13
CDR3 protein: CAARGNGGYGYTF

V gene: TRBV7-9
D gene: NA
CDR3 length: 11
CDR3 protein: CASSSQVGYTF

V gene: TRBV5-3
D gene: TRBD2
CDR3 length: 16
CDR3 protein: CARSLCGTSPHNEQFF

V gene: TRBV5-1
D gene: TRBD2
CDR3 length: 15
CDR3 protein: CASSLGGGSRETQYF

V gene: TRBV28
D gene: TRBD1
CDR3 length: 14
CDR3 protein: CASSSTGVWEKLFF

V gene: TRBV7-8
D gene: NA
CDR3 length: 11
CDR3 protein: CASRTKEGMAF

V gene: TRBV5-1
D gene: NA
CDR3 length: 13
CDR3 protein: CASSLALYYEQYF

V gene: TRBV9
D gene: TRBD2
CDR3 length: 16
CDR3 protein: CASASNEGLAGGTQYF

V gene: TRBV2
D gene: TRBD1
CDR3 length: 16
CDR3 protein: CASRAPAPGQRHEQYF

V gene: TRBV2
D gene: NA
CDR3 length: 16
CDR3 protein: CASRPNRLMRTDTQYF

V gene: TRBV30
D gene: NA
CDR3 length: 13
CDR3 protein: CAWSDGGEDGYTF

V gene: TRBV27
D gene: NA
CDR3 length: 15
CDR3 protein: CASSFGVLRNTEAFF

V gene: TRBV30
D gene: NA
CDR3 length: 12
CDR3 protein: CASSFGANVLTF

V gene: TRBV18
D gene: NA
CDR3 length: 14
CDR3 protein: CASSGGASSYEQYF

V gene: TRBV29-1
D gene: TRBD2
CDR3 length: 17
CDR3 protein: CSASQGLAGTNTGELFF

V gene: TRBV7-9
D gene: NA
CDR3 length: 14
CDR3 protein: CASSLGQASEKLFF

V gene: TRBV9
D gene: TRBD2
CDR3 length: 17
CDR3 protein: CASSVELTAGDHNEQFF

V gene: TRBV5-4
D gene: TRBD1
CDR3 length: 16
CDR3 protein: CASSPRGPGNTGELFF